The 22 T cell receptor beta chains in this list originate from one sample, sequenced in a study of blood T cell repertoires in COVID-19 (dated by TCRdb to the early 2020s). The library was built by means of the immunoSEQ multiplex PCR assay. TCRdb limited this immuneACCESS table to in-frame rearrangements with V and J called. A share of clones is missing; checked studies link under half to unresolved V genes, and the rest is unexplained. This sample lists about 87,000 clones; roughly 75% were detected once. The ten most abundant clones make up roughly 4% of the sample. Source material: peripheral blood. The receptors originated from a woman aged 45-65 years with acute or convalescent COVID-19.

CDR3 nucleotides: TGTGCCAGCAGCGGGACGGGACAGGGGAACATTCAGTACTTC. As protein: CASSGTGQGNIQYF. This chain uses TRBV7-9 with TRBJ2-4, with 10 bases aligning to TRBD1. Unmatched junction bases numbered 5, after V lost 5 bases and J lost 7 bases. Germline V lookup: CDR1 SEHNR, CDR2 FQNEAQ (reference sequence). This CDR3 spans 14 amino acids. Drawing the rest from reference TRBV7-9 and TRBJ2-4, the complete variable domain is DTGVSQNPRHKITKRGQNVTFRCDPISEHNRLYWYRQTLGQGPEFLTYFQNEAQLEKSRLLSDRFSAERPKGSFSTLEIQRTEQGDSAMYLCASSGTGQGNIQYFGAGTRLSVL.

The chain uses TRBV2 and TRBJ1-2; the D is unclear. This CDR3 has 15 amino acids. Germline V gene sequence: CDR1 SNHLY, CDR2 FYNNEI. V gave up 5 bases and J gave up 1 base, with 14 bases separating them. CDR3 loop: CASSKREGGNYGYTF. In nucleotides, the CDR3 is TGTGCCAGCAGTAAACGCGAGGGAGGTAACTATGGCTACACCTTC.

In this sample, this clone turned up a few times. The gene calls are TRBV6-2 or TRBV6-3 and TRBJ1-1, with TRBD1 matching 9 bases. This CDR3 spans 16 amino acids. Germline CDR1 is MNHEY and CDR2 is SVGEGT. J was trimmed by 11 bases and V by 0 bases; bases with no gene match: 13. The CDR3 here is CASSYSRGPGQGDAFF. The CDR3 DNA reads as TGTGCCAGCAGTTACTCGAGGGGGCCGGGACAGGGAGACGCTTTCTTT.

The chain uses TRBV6-5 and TRBJ1-6, with a weak D call TRBD1 (5 bases). CDR3 length: 15 residues. Looked up from germline, CDR1 is MNHEY and CDR2 is SVGAGI. Trimming left V 0 bases short and J 10 bases short, with 13 bases between. Written as DNA, the CDR3 is TGTGCCAGCAGTTACTCCGGGCAGGGAGGCTCACCCCTCCACTTT. This sequence encodes CASSYSGQGGSPLHF.

The J gene is TRBJ2-5, the V gene TRBV6-5; tentative D call: TRBD2 (7 bases). Trimming took 6 bases from V and 3 from J, leaving 17 bases between them. The CDR3 sequence is 15 residues long. Germline loops: CDR1 MNHEY, CDR2 SVGAGI. This CDR3 reads CASRRAGGPEETQYF. The DNA of the CDR3 is TGTGCCAGCAGGCGGGCCGGGGGGCCAGAAGAGACCCAGTACTTC.

The V and J genes are TRBV5-5 and TRBJ1-4; D may be TRBD1 (5 bases). This CDR3 is 14 amino acids long. The V gene lost 2 bases and the J gene lost 4 bases, with 9 bases spanning the gap. The germline gives CDR1 SGHKS, CDR2 YYEKEE (reference sequence). CDR3 coding DNA: TGTGCCAGCAGCTTTTACAGGTTTAATGAAAAACTGTTTTTT. Protein sequence: CASSFYRFNEKLFF.

The genes are TRBV11-2 and TRBJ2-1, with TRBD1 matching 7 bases. The V segment lost 6 bases and the J segment 0 bases; nucleotides outside the gene matches: 8. CDR1 and CDR2 (germline): SGHAT, FQNNGV. The CDR3 consists of 16 residues. The CDR3 DNA reads as TGTGCCAGCAGTGCGAGGGGGCCAAGCTCCTACAATGAGCAGTTCTTC. This translates into CASSARGPSSYNEQFF.

This chain's CDR3 is CASSSGLGGAEKLFF. The CDR3, as DNA: TGTGCCAGCAGTTCAGGTCTGGGTGGGGCCGAAAAACTGTTTTTT. The V gene is TRBV28, the J gene TRBJ1-4, with D perhaps TRBD1 (5 bases). With 4 bases removed from V and 8 bases from J, the gap between germline ends came to 17 bases. CDR1 and CDR2 (germline): MDHEN, SYDVKM. The CDR3 runs 15 residues.

The chain carries TRBV5-1 and TRBJ1-2; TRBD1 aligns across 8 bases. The V and J ends lost 0 bases and 6 bases, in that order; junction bases with no gene match: 7. CDR1 SGHRS and CDR2 YFSETQ come from the germline V gene. CDR3 size: 15 residues. Here the CDR3 reads CASSLARQGADGYTF. CDR3 nucleotides: TGCGCCAGCAGCTTGGCACGTCAGGGGGCGGATGGCTACACCTTC. The full variable domain, completed using reference TRBV5-1 and TRBJ1-2, is KAGVTQTPRYLIKTRGQQVTLSCSPISGHRSVSWYQQTPGQGLQFLFEYFSETQRNKGNFPGRFSGRQFSNSRSEMNVSTLELGDSALYLCASSLARQGADGYTFGSGTRLTVV.

The rearrangement uses TRBV15 and TRBJ1-5; 8 bases are a match to TRBD1. The V gene end was trimmed by 6 bases and the J gene end by 1 base; junction bases not matched to a gene: 11. Germline loops: CDR1 LNHNV, CDR2 YYDKDF (reference sequence). The CDR3 has 17 residues. In DNA form, the CDR3 reads TGTGCCACCAGGACGGACAGGGAAGGAGGGAGCAATCAGCCCCAGCATTTT. It codes for CATRTDREGGSNQPQHF.

The rearrangement uses TRBV5-4 and TRBJ2-3; D is possibly TRBD1 (5 bases). Germline V gene lookup returns CDR1 SGHNT and CDR2 YYREEE (reference sequence). Trimming removed 4 bases at V and 4 bases at J, with 13 bases between. The CDR3 totals 14 residues. The CDR3 nucleotides read TGTGCCAGCAGCGAGGTAGGGGATGCAGATACGCAGTATTTT. Residues: CASSEVGDADTQYF.

The CDR3 DNA reads TGTGCCAGCAGGACGGGGAGAGAGAACACCGGGGAGCTGTTTTTT. Protein product: CASRTGRENTGELFF. The chain has TRBV7-6 and TRBJ2-2; possibly TRBD2 for D (5 bases). V was cut by 6 bases and J by 1 base, with 12 bases left in between. This CDR3 has 15 amino acids. CDR1 and CDR2 from the germline V gene are SGHVS and FNYEAQ.

This chain connects TRBV7-3 to TRBJ2-1; D uncertain. V lost 2 bases to trimming and J lost 2 bases, with 7 bases between them. Germline V gene data show CDR1 as SGHTA and CDR2 as FQGTGA. This CDR3 contains 14 residues. CDR3 sequence reads: CASSLSPAYNEQFF. The CDR3 coding sequence is TGTGCCAGCAGCTTATCCCCCGCCTACAATGAGCAGTTCTTC.

This rearrangement joins TRBV5-1 to TRBJ1-2, with D possibly TRBD1 on 5 matching bases. Germline V gene data show CDR1 as SGHRS and CDR2 as YFSETQ. The V end lost 0 bases, the J end lost 0 bases, and 6 bases lay between the germline ends. This CDR3 contains 14 residues. The CDR3 sequence is CASSLGQPNYGYTF. The CDR3, as DNA: TGCGCCAGCAGCTTGGGACAGCCTAACTATGGCTACACCTTC.

This clone was found a few times. This chain joins TRBV7-2 and TRBJ1-4; 7 bases map to TRBD1. V lost 5 bases to trimming and J lost 5 bases; unmatched junction nucleotides: 8. This CDR3 is built from 15 residues. Germline-derived CDR1 and CDR2 are SGHTA and FQGNSA. The CDR3 loop is CASSGEGTENEKLFF. Here the CDR3 DNA reads TGTGCCAGCAGCGGAGAGGGGACAGAGAATGAAAAACTGTTTTTT.

The genes are TRBV9 and TRBJ2-1; 11 bases agree with TRBD2. The length of the CDR3 is 15 residues. V gave up 4 bases and J gave up 8 bases; unmatched junction bases: 8. Germline-derived CDR1 and CDR2 are SGDLS and YYNGEE. The CDR3 here is CASSQTSGAHHEQFF. The CDR3 nucleotides read TGTGCCAGCAGCCAGACTAGCGGGGCTCACCATGAGCAGTTCTTC.

The genes are TRBV30 and TRBJ2-7, with 7 bases lining up with TRBD1. V lost 0 bases and J lost 0; bases outside the gene matches: 5. Germline loops: CDR1 GTSNPN, CDR2 SVGIG (reference sequence). The CDR3 sequence is 15 residues long. Written as DNA, the CDR3 is TGTGCCTGGAGTGTACGAGACAGGGCCTCCTACGAGCAGTACTTC. This encodes CAWSVRDRASYEQYF.

J is TRBJ1-2 and V is TRBV3-1 (or the pseudogene TRBV3-2), with a tentative D call TRBD1 (6 bases). The CDR3 spans 13 residues. V was trimmed by 4 bases and J by 6 bases, leaving 12 bases between them. The germline CDR1 and CDR2 sequences are LGHDT and YNNKEL (reference sequence). The CDR3 loop reads CASSRQPGDGYTF. The CDR3, as DNA: TGTGCCAGCAGCCGGCAGCCAGGGGATGGCTACACCTTC.

The rearrangement links TRBV19 to TRBJ2-5; D gene unclear. CDR1 and CDR2 from the germline V gene are LNHDA and SQIVND (reference sequence). Trimming took off 4 bases at V and 4 bases at J, with 13 bases between the two ends. The CDR3 runs to 14 residues. The CDR3 DNA reads TGTGCCAGTAGTAGATCGGGTGGTCGAGAGACCCAGTACTTC. Residues: CASSRSGGRETQYF.

The CDR3 sequence: CASSLEPGGELFF. The CDR3 DNA reads TGTGCCAGCAGCTTAGAACCAGGCGGGGAGCTGTTTTTT. The J gene is TRBJ2-2, the V gene TRBV11-2; D is unresolved. The CDR3 is 13 residues long. Germline loops: CDR1 SGHAT, CDR2 FQNNGV. The V gene lost 0 bases and the J gene lost 7 bases, with 6 bases spanning the gap. The entire variable domain, with the rest obtained from reference TRBV11-2 and TRBJ2-2, is as follows: EAGVAQSPRYKIIEKRQSVAFWCNPISGHATLYWYQQILGQGPKLLIQFQNNGVVDDSQLPKDRFSAERLKGVDSTLKIQPAKLEDSAVYLCASSLEPGGELFFGEGSRLTVL.

The rearrangement joins TRBV3-1 (or the pseudogene TRBV3-2) to TRBJ1-1; D is unclear. This CDR3 comprises 14 residues. Germline V gene sequence: CDR1 LGHDT, CDR2 YNNKEL (reference sequence). The V and J ends lost 0 bases and 6 bases respectively, with 11 bases between them. The CDR3 is CASSQEALGAEAFF. The CDR3 bases are TGTGCCAGCAGCCAAGAAGCATTAGGAGCTGAAGCTTTCTTT.

This chain links TRBV30 with TRBJ1-3; no clear D. Between the trimmed V and J ends, which lost 1 base and 0 bases, there was a span of 16 bases. The CDR3 totals 17 residues. CDR1 and CDR2 from the germline V gene are GTSNPN and SVGIG (reference sequence). CDR3 DNA sequence: TGTGCCTGGAGTGACACGTCGCCCTTCACCTCTGGAAACACCATATATTTT. Amino acid sequence: CAWSDTSPFTSGNTIYF.